This T cell receptor (beta chain) emerged from a study of blood T cell repertoires in COVID-19. There are 17 residues in the CDR3. The ends were cut back, 5 bases at V and 2 bases at J, with 19 bases in the middle. Germline lookup yields CDR1 MNHEY and CDR2 SMNVEV (reference sequence). Here immunoSEQ multiplex PCR was the method, and the copy in TCRdb shows in-frame clones only, minus some. The sample shows more than 300,000 clones, 70% to 90% of them seen only once. For recovered donors of Cohort 3, there were two negative PCRs, clearance, or symptom resolution. Sequencing input: PBMCs or T cells enriched from blood (not recorded which). The receptor comes from a woman in her 30s who had recovered from COVID-19. This chain joins TRBV27 and TRBJ1-5; D uncertain. The CDR3 DNA follows: TGTGCCAGCAGTCCCTACCGGGAGAGGATCGGCAATCAGCCCCAGCATTTT. It yields the protein CASSPYRERIGNQPQHF.